This passage covers 22 T cell receptor beta chains from one sample sequenced in a study of CD8+CD57+ T cells in acquired aplastic anemia (dated by TCRdb to the late 2010s). Sequencing instrument: Illumina HiSeq 2000. TCR beta VDJ combination and CDR3 sequence profiling used genomic DNA as the template. In TCRdb, the public reads were trimmed at Q25 with fastp and aligned with MiXCR, with productive beta chains retained. Entries are consolidated by CDR3 protein sequence, retaining the most common genes and DNA. Across this sample there are roughly 93,000 distinct CDR3 sequences, with less than 75% seen only once. More than 55% of the sample goes to the ten largest clones. Patients chosen for sequencing had shown expansion of CD8+CD57+ cells by flow cytometry. Sequences were obtained from sorted CD4+, CD8+, or CD8+CD57+ T cells (not recorded which) from PBMCs. The receptor source for this set is a human donor with aplastic anemia.

V usage is TRBV24-1 and J usage is TRBJ2-3; TRBD2 matches at 12 bases. The length of the CDR3 is 19 residues. V dropped 4 bases and J dropped 0; count of bases not matched to a gene: 10. CDR1 is KGHDR and CDR2 is SFDVKD in the germline V gene. In DNA form, the CDR3 reads TGTGCCACCAGTGACCTTGAGAGGACTAGCGGGGATAGCACAGATACGCAGTATTTT. Translating it yields CATSDLERTSGDSTDTQYF.

A few counts support this clonotype. This chain links TRBV2 with TRBJ1-5; D is unclear. The CDR3 loop spans 14 amino acids. Trimming removed 7 bases from V and 3 bases from J, with 13 bases in between. CDR1 is SNHLY, CDR2 FYNNEI, per germline. The CDR3: CASTHLSPNQPQHF. Written as DNA, the CDR3 is TGTGCCAGCACACACCTTAGCCCCAATCAGCCCCAGCATTTT.

V is TRBV20-1 and J is TRBJ2-3, with D possibly matching TRBD2 (6 bases). CDR3 length: 14 amino acids. Germline V gene lookup returns CDR1 DFQATT and CDR2 SNEGSKA (reference sequence). Trimming left V 0 bases short and J 11 bases short, with 18 bases between. The CDR3 coding sequence is TGCAGTGCTAGAGATACCCTACTTAGCGGCGGGCAGTATTTT. It encodes CSARDTLLSGGQYF.

This clonotype was observed a few times. The chain couples TRBV20-1 to TRBJ2-5; no clear D gene. CDR1 DFQATT and CDR2 SNEGSKA come from the germline V gene (reference sequence). V lost 6 bases and J 2 bases, leaving 10 bases between the germline ends. The length of the CDR3 is 12 residues. The chain's CDR3 is CSAGWGQETQYF. The CDR3 bases are TGCAGTGCCGGATGGGGACAAGAGACCCAGTACTTC.

The J gene is TRBJ1-2, the V gene TRBV12-3 or TRBV12-4; tentatively, D is TRBD1 (5 bases). V dropped 6 bases and J dropped 0 bases, with 11 bases sitting between them. This CDR3 spans 14 amino acids. The CDR3 nucleotides read TGTGCCAGCAGCCCGGGGGGAGCTAACTATGGCTACACCTTC. It yields the protein CASSPGGANYGYTF.

This clonotype was found a few times. The rearrangement joins TRBV2 to TRBJ2-5, with TRBD2 as a possible D gene (6 bases). Deletions cut 5 bases from V and 5 bases from J, with 15 bases between. Germline CDR1 is SNHLY and CDR2 is FYNNEI. The CDR3 loop spans 14 amino acids. CDR3 in amino acids: CASSKTSLVETQYF. In DNA form, the CDR3 reads TGTGCCAGCAGTAAAACTAGCCTGGTGGAGACCCAGTACTTC.

V and J are TRBV9 and TRBJ2-5; TRBD2 agrees at 12 bases. This CDR3 comprises 15 residues. V shed 5 bases, J shed 5 bases, and the junction held 7 bases outside the gene matches. The germline CDR1 and CDR2 sequences are SGDLS and YYNGEE. DNA of the CDR3: TGTGCCAGCAGAGCCGGGACTAGCGGGTGGGAGACCCAGTACTTC. Its translation: CASRAGTSGWETQYF.

This clonotype has a handful of counts. The CDR3, as DNA: TGTGCCACCAAGCGGGGGACAGATGACACCGGGGAGCTGTTTTTT. It translates to CATKRGTDDTGELFF. The chain combines TRBV24-1 with TRBJ2-2; maybe TRBD2 (8 bases). Germline lookup yields CDR1 KGHDR and CDR2 SFDVKD. The V and J ends lost 8 bases and 3 bases respectively, with 15 bases between them. The CDR3 is 15 amino acids.

This clonotype was detected only once. The rearrangement uses TRBV19 and TRBJ2-7; tentatively, D is TRBD1 (6 bases). Trimming shortened V by 9 bases and J by 1 base, and 7 bases separated the two germline ends. CDR3 length: 11 residues. In germline, CDR1 is LNHDA, CDR2 SQIVND (reference sequence). The CDR3 loop is CARGASYEQYF. DNA of the CDR3: TGTGCCAGGGGGGCGTCCTACGAGCAGTACTTC.

V usage is TRBV20-1 and J usage is TRBJ2-3, with D unclear. The germline gives CDR1 DFQATT, CDR2 SNEGSKA (reference sequence). The V gene lost 1 base and the J gene lost 1 base, with 12 bases spanning the gap. This CDR3 has 15 amino acids. The CDR3 coding sequence is TGCAGTGCTAGAGTAAGGGCTTTTGGCACAGATACGCAGTATTTT. Residues: CSARVRAFGTDTQYF.

Many counts were recorded for this clonotype. The chain employs TRBV15 and TRBJ2-1, with 7 nucleotides matching TRBD1. CDR1 LNHNV and CDR2 YYDKDF come from the germline V gene (reference sequence). This CDR3 is 12 amino acids long. Trimming at V came to 5 bases and at J to 7 bases, leaving 2 bases not matched to a gene. CDR3 sequence reads: CATSYRGNEQFF. DNA of the CDR3: TGTGCCACCAGCTACAGGGGAAATGAGCAGTTCTTC. The full variable domain, in which reference TRBV15 and TRBJ2-1 provide the parts outside the CDR3, is DAMVIQNPRYQVTQFGKPVTLSCSQTLNHNVMYWYQQKSSQAPKLLFHYYDKDFNNEADTPDNFQSRRPNTSFCFLDIRSPGLGDTAMYLCATSYRGNEQFFGPGTRLTVL.

The chain is built from TRBV24-1 and TRBJ1-3; 9 bases match TRBD1. Germline V gene lookup returns CDR1 KGHDR and CDR2 SFDVKD. CDR3 size: 17 residues. Unmatched junction bases numbered 13, after V lost 8 bases and J lost 3 bases. The CDR3: CATNRDRAVERGNTIYF. The CDR3 coding sequence is TGTGCCACCAACCGGGACAGGGCCGTAGAACGTGGAAACACCATATATTTT.

This clonotype was seen ten or more times. The V gene is TRBV20-1, the J gene TRBJ2-7; D not certain. The V and J ends lost 6 bases and 3 bases respectively, with 9 bases between them. Per germline, CDR1 DFQATT and CDR2 SNEGSKA (reference sequence). The CDR3 is 11 amino acids. The CDR3 DNA follows: TGCAGTGCCAGAAAGGTCTACGAGCAGTACTTC. Its protein product is CSARKVYEQYF.

The V and J genes are TRBV5-1 and TRBJ2-1; 8 bases are shared with TRBD2. This CDR3 comprises 16 residues. Unmatched junction bases numbered 9, after V lost 0 bases and J lost 7 bases. The germline gives CDR1 SGHRS, CDR2 YFSETQ. This CDR3 reads CASSLVTGRAGNEQFF. CDR3 sequence (DNA): TGCGCCAGCAGCTTGGTAACCGGGAGGGCCGGGAATGAGCAGTTCTTC.

The chain uses TRBV5-1 and TRBJ1-1, with 9 bases fitting TRBD1. The CDR3 runs 13 residues. The germline gives CDR1 SGHRS, CDR2 YFSETQ. Trimming cost V 6 bases and J 3 bases; bases outside gene matches: 3. The CDR3 bases are TGCGCCAGCATACGGACAGGGGACACTGAAGCTTTCTTT. As protein: CASIRTGDTEAFF. The full variable domain, rest sourced from reference TRBV5-1 and TRBJ1-1, is KAGVTQTPRYLIKTRGQQVTLSCSPISGHRSVSWYQQTPGQGLQFLFEYFSETQRNKGNFPGRFSGRQFSNSRSEMNVSTLELGDSALYLCASIRTGDTEAFFGQGTRLTVV.

This clonotype was detected only a few times. V is TRBV6-1 and J is TRBJ2-2, with 8 bases that match TRBD1. The CDR3 is 14 residues long. Trimming at V came to 6 bases and at J to 5 bases, leaving 5 bases not matched to a gene. CDR1 and CDR2 from the germline V gene are MNHNS and SASEGT. The CDR3 bases are TGTGCCAGCAGGGACAGGGAGGAAACCGGGGAGCTGTTTTTT. This gives the protein CASRDREETGELFF.

For the CDR3, the DNA is TGTGCCAGTAGTATAGAACTCTCTGGGGCCAACGTCCTGACTTTC. It translates to CASSIELSGANVLTF. The chain couples TRBV19 to TRBJ2-6; D call uncertain. The germline gives CDR1 LNHDA, CDR2 SQIVND (reference sequence). The V and J ends lost 0 bases and 0 bases respectively, with 3 bases between them. The CDR3 contains 15 residues.

The chain uses TRBV20-1 and TRBJ2-3, with a tentative D call TRBD2 (6 bases). This CDR3 contains 13 residues. Germline CDR1 reads DFQATT; CDR2 reads SNEGSKA (reference sequence). V was pared by 3 bases and J by 3 bases, with 10 bases between. The CDR3 reads CSASGGSTDTQYF. Written as DNA, the CDR3 is TGCAGTGCTAGTGGGGGGAGTACAGATACGCAGTATTTT.

The CDR3 here is CASSTGTSGSTDTQYF. Written as DNA, the CDR3 is TGTGCCAGCAGTACCGGGACTAGCGGGTCAACAGATACGCAGTATTTT. This chain connects TRBV6-1 to TRBJ2-3, with 12 bases that match TRBD2. V lost 5 bases, J lost 3 bases, and 6 bases stayed unmatched. CDR1 and CDR2 from the germline V gene are MNHNS and SASEGT. The CDR3 totals 16 residues.

The chain carries TRBV7-9 and TRBJ2-5; D perhaps matches TRBD2 (5 bases). From germline, CDR1 is SEHNR and CDR2 FQNEAQ (reference sequence). Trimming removed 1 base at V and 2 bases at J, with 8 bases between. The CDR3 sequence is 14 residues long. This CDR3 reads CASSLVARQETQYF. DNA for the CDR3: TGTGCCAGCAGCTTAGTAGCGCGACAAGAGACCCAGTACTTC.

The sample holds a few counts of this clonotype. The chain couples TRBV5-5 to TRBJ2-1; 9 bases agree with TRBD2. This CDR3 has 14 amino acids. CDR1 SGHKS and CDR2 YYEKEE come from the germline V gene (reference sequence). V dropped 1 base and J dropped 8; count of bases not matched to a gene: 4. CDR3 in amino acids: CASSLPSGVYEQFF. The CDR3, as DNA: TGTGCCAGCAGCTTGCCTAGCGGGGTCTATGAGCAGTTCTTC.

The rearrangement uses TRBV10-1 and TRBJ1-6; D gene unclear. The CDR3 is 13 residues long. The germline V and J ends were trimmed by 5 bases and 10 bases, with 12 bases remaining between them. Per the germline V gene, CDR1 is WNHNN and CDR2 is SYGVQD (reference sequence). DNA of the CDR3: TGCGCCAGCAGTCCCAAAGCGGGATCACCCCTCCACTTT. Its translation is CASSPKAGSPLHF.